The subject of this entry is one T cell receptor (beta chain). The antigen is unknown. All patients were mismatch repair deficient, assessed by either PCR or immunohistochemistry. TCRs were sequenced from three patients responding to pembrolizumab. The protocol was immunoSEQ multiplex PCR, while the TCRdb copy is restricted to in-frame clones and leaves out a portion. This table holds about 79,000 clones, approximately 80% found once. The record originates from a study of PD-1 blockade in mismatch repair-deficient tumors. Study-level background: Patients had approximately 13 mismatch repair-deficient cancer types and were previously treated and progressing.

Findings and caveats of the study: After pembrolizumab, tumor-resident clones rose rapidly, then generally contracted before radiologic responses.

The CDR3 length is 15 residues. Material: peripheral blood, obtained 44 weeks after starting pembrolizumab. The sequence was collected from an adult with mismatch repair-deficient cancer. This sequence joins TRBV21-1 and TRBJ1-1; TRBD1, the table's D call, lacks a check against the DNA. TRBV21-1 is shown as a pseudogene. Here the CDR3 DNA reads TGTGCCAGCAGCTTTACAGGGTTCCAGAACACTGAAGCTTTCTTT. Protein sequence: CASSFTGFQNTEAFF.